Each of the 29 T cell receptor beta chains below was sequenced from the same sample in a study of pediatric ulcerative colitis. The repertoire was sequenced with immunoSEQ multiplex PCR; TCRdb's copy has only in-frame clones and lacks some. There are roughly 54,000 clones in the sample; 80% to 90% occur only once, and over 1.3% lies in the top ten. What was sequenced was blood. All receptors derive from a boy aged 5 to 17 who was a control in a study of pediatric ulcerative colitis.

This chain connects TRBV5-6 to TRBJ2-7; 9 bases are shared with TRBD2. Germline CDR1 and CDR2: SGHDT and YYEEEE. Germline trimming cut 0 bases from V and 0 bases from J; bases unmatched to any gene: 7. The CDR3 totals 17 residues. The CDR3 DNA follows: TGTGCCAGCAGCTTGGCCCTAGCGGGGCCCTTCTCCTACGAGCAGTACTTC. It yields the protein CASSLALAGPFSYEQYF.

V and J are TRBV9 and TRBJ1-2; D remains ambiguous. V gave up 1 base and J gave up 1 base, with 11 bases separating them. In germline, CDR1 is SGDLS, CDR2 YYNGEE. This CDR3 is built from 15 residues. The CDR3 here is CASSVSPGVNYGYTF. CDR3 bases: TGTGCCAGCAGCGTATCTCCAGGAGTTAACTATGGCTACACCTTC.

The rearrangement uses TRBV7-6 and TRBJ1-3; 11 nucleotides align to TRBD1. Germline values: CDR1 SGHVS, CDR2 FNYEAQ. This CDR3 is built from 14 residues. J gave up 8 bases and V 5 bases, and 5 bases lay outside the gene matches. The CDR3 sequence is CASSPGTGGYTIYF. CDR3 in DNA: TGTGCCAGCAGCCCCGGGACAGGGGGATACACCATATATTTT.

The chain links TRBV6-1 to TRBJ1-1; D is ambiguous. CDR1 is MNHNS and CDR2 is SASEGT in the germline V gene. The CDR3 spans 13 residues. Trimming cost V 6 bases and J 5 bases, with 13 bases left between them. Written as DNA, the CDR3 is TGTGCCAGCAGGACCATCGGTAGTACTGAAGCTTTCTTT. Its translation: CASRTIGSTEAFF.

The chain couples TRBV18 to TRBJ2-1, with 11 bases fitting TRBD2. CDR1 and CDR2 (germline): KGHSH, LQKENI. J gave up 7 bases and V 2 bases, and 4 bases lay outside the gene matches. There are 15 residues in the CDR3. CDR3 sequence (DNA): TGTGCCAGCTCACCAATAGCGGGAGGGCCAAATGAGCAGTTCTTC. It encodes CASSPIAGGPNEQFF.

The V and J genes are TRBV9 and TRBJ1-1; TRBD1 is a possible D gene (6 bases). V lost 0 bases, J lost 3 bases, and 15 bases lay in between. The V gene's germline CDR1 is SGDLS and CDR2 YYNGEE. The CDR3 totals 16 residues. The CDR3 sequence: CASSVADRTEHTEAFF. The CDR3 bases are TGTGCCAGCAGCGTAGCCGACCGGACAGAACACACTGAAGCTTTCTTT.

This CDR3 reads CASSLRFDVNTDTQYF. As DNA, the CDR3 is TGTGCCAGCAGCTTGCGGTTTGACGTAAACACAGATACGCAGTATTTT. This chain connects TRBV5-6 to TRBJ2-3; unclear D gene. The CDR3 runs 16 residues. Germline CDR1 is SGHDT and CDR2 is YYEEEE. The ends were cut back, 1 base at V and 2 bases at J, with 14 bases in the middle. The whole variable domain, filled in from reference TRBV5-6 and TRBJ2-3, reads DAGVTQSPTHLIKTRGQQVTLRCSPKSGHDTVSWYQQALGQGPQFIFQYYEEEERQRGNFPDRFSGHQFPNYSSELNVNALLLGDSALYLCASSLRFDVNTDTQYFGPGTRLTVL.

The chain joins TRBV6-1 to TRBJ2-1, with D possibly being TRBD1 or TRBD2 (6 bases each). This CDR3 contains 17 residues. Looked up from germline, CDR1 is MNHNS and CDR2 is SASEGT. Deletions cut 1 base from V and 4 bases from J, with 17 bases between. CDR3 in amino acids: CASSEGDEGGTYNEQFF. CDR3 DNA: TGTGCCAGCAGTGAAGGGGACGAAGGGGGGACATACAATGAGCAGTTCTTC.

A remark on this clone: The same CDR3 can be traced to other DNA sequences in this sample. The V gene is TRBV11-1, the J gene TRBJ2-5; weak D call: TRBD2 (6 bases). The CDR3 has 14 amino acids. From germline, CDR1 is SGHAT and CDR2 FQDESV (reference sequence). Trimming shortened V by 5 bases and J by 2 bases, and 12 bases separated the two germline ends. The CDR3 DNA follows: TGTGCCAGCAGCCACACGGGACTTCAAGAGACCCAGTACTTC. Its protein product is CASSHTGLQETQYF.

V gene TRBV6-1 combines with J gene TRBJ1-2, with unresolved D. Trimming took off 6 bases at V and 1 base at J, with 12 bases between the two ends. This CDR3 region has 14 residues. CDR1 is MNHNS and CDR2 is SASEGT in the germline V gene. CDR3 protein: CASSEFQLNYGYTF. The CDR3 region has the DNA TGTGCCAGCAGCGAATTCCAGCTTAACTATGGCTACACCTTC.

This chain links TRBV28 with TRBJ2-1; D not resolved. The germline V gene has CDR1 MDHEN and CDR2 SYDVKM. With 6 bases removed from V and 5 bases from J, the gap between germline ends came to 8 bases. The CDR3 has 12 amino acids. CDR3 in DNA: TGTGCCAGCAGGGGGATCCACAATGAGCAGTTCTTC. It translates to CASRGIHNEQFF.

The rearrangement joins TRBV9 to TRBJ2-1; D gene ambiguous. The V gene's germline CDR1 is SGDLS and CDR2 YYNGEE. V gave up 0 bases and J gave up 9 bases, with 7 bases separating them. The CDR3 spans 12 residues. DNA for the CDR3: TGTGCCAGCAGCGTAGGAGCGTCTGAGCAGTTCTTC. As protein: CASSVGASEQFF. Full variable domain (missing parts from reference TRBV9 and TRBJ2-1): DSGVTQTPKHLITATGQRVTLRCSPRSGDLSVYWYQQSLDQGLQFLIQYYNGEERAKGNILERFSAQQFPDLHSELNLSSLELGDSALYFCASSVGASEQFFGPGTRLTVL.

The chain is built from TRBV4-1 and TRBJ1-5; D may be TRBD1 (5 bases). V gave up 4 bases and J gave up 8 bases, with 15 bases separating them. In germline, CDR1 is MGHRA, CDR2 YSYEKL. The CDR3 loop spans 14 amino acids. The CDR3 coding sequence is TGCGCCAGCAGCCCTTACAGGTTCGCAGAGCCCCAGCATTTT. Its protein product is CASSPYRFAEPQHF.

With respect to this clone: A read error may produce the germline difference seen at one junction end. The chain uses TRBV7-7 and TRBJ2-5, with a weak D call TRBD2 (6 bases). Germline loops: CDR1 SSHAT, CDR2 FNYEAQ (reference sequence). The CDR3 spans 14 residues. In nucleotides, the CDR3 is TGTGCTAGCAGCTTACGGGGAGGCTCGGAGACCCAGTACTTC. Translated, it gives CASSLRGGSETQYF. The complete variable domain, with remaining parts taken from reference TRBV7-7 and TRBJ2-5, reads GAGVSQSPRYKVTKRGQDVTLRCDPISSHATLYWYQQALGQGPEFLTYFNYEAQPDKSGLPSDRFSAERPEGSISTLTIQRTEQRDSAMYRCASSLRGGSETQYFGPGTRLLVL.

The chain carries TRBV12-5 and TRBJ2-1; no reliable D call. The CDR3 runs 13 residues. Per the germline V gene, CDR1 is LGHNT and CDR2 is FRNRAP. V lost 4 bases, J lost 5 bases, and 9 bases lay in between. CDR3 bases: TGTGCTAGTGGTTCAGCTAGGCACAATGAGCAGTTCTTC. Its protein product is CASGSARHNEQFF.

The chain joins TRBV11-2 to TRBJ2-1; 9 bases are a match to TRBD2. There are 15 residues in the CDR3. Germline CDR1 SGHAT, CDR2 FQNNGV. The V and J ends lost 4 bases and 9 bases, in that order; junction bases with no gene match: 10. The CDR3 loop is CASSSRGSAGGEQFF. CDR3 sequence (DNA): TGTGCCAGCAGCTCCCGCGGGTCAGCGGGAGGTGAGCAGTTCTTC.

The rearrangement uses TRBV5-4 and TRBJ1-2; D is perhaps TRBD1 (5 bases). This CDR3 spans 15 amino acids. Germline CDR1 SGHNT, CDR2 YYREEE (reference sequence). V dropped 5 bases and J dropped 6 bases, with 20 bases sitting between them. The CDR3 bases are TGTGCCAGCAGATTATCCGACAGCTCCAGCAATGGCTACACCTTC. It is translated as CASRLSDSSSNGYTF.

The CDR3 nucleotides are TGTGCCACCAGCAGAGCCCGGGGGGAGGGGAATAAAAATCAGCCCCAGCATTTT. The encoded protein is CATSRARGEGNKNQPQHF. The chain combines TRBV15 with TRBJ1-5, with D maybe TRBD1 (5 bases). Germline CDR1 LNHNV, CDR2 YYDKDF (reference sequence). The CDR3 sequence is 18 residues long. V shed 1 base and J shed 4 bases, with 20 bases lying between them.

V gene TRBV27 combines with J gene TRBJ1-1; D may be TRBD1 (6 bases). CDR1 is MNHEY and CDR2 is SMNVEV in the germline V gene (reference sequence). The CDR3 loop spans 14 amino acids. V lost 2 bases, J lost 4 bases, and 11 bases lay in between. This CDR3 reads CASSLIQGVTEAFF. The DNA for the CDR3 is TGTGCCAGCAGTTTAATACAGGGTGTCACTGAAGCTTTCTTT.

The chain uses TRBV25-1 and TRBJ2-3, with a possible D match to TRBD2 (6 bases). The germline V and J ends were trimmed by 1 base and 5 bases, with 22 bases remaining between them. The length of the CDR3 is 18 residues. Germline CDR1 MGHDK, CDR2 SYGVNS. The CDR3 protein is CASSESPSGGVGGDTQYF. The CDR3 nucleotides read TGTGCCAGCAGTGAATCCCCCTCGGGCGGGGTTGGAGGAGATACGCAGTATTTT.

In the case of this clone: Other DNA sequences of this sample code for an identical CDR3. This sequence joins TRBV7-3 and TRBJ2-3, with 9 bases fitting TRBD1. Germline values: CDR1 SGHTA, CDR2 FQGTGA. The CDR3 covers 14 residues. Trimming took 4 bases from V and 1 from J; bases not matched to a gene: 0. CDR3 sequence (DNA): TGTGCCAGCAGCTGGACAGGGGGCACAGATACGCAGTATTTT. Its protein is CASSWTGGTDTQYF.

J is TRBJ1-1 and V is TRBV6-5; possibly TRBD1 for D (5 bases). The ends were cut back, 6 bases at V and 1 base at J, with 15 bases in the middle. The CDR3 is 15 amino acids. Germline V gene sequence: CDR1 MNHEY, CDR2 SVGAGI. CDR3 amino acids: CASRPRGLPNTEAFF. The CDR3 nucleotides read TGTGCCAGCAGGCCCCGGGGCTTACCGAACACTGAAGCTTTCTTT.

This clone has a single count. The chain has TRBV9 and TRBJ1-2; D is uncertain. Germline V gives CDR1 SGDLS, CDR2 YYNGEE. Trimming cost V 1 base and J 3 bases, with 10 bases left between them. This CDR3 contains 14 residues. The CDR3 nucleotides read TGTGCCAGCAGCGTACACGGGGTGGACTATGGCTACACCTTC. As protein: CASSVHGVDYGYTF.

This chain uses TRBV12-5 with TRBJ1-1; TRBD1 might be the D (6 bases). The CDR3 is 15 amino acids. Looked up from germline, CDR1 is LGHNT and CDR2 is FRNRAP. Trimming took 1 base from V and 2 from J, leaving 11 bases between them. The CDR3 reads CASGLALRGNTEAFF. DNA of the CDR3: TGTGCTAGTGGTTTGGCCCTCAGGGGAAACACTGAAGCTTTCTTT. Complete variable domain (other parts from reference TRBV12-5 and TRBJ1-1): DARVTQTPRHKVTEMGQEVTMRCQPILGHNTVFWYRQTMMQGLELLAYFRNRAPLDDSGMPKDRFSAEMPDATLATLKIQPSEPRDSAVYFCASGLALRGNTEAFFGQGTRLTVV.

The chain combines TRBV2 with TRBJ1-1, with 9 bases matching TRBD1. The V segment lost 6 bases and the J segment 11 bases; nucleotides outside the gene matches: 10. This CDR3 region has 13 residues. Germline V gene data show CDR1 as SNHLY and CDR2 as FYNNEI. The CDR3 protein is CASSRQGGSWAFF. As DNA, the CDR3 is TGTGCCAGCAGCCGACAGGGGGGATCGTGGGCTTTCTTT.

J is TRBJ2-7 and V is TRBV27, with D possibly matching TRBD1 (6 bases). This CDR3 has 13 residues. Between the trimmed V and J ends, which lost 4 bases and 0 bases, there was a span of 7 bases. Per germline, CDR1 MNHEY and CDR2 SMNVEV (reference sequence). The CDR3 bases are TGTGCCAGCAGTTACAGGGACTCCTACGAGCAGTACTTC. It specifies CASSYRDSYEQYF.

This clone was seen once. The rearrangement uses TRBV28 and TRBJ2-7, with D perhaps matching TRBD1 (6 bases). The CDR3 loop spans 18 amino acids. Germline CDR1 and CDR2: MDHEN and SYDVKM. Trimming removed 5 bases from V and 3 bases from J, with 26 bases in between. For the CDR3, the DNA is TGTGCCAGCAGTCTCGAAGGACAGTATCACTTGATAGTCTACGAGCAGTACTTC. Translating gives CASSLEGQYHLIVYEQYF. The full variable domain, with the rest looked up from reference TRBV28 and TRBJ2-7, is DVKVTQSSRYLVKRTGEKVFLECVQDMDHENMFWYRQDPGLGLRLIYFSYDVKMKEKGDIPEGYSVSREKKERFSLILESASTNQTSMYLCASSLEGQYHLIVYEQYFGPGTRLTVT.

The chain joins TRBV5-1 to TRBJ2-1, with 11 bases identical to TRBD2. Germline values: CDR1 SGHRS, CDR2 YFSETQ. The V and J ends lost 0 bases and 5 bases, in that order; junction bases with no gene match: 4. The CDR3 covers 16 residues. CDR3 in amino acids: CASSLGLAGKNNEQFF. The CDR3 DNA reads TGCGCCAGCAGCTTGGGACTAGCGGGAAAAAACAATGAGCAGTTCTTC.

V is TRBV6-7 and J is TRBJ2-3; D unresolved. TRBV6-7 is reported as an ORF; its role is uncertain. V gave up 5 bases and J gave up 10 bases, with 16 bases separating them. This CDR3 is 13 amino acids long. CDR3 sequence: CASSTHYISAQYF. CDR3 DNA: TGTGCCAGCAGTACACATTACATCAGCGCGCAGTATTTT.